The 3 T cell receptor beta chains listed next were all sequenced from one sample in a study of T cell changes during pregnancy in multiple sclerosis. Clones were sequenced by immunoSEQ multiplex PCR, and TCRdb holds only the in-frame ones, with some missing. The sample includes some 80,000 clones, 90% to 95% of them seen just once. The starting material was peripheral blood, obtained in the first trimester of pregnancy. The origin of the receptors is a female donor with multiple sclerosis, enrolled in a pregnancy study.

The gene calls are TRBV7-9 and TRBJ2-7; 7 nucleotides match TRBD2. Germline-derived CDR1 and CDR2 are SEHNR and FQNEAQ (reference sequence). The CDR3 contains 14 residues. V lost 6 bases and J lost 3; bases outside the gene matches: 8. CDR3 sequence (DNA): TGTGCCAGCAGGGAGGCGGGAGCTAACTACGAGCAGTACTTC. Amino acid sequence: CASREAGANYEQYF.

The chain carries TRBV9 and TRBJ2-2; tentative D call: TRBD1 (6 bases). Germline assignment: CDR1 SGDLS and CDR2 YYNGEE. Trimming took 7 bases from V and 1 from J, leaving 14 bases between them. This CDR3 region has 15 residues. CDR3 nucleotide sequence: TGTGCCAGCTCGAGGACAGACCTGAACACCGGGGAGCTGTTTTTT. Its translation: CASSRTDLNTGELFF.

The J gene is TRBJ1-2, the V gene TRBV6-1, with D possibly TRBD1 on 5 matching bases. The CDR3 extends over 15 amino acids. V shed 7 bases and J shed 4 bases, with 19 bases lying between them. Germline assignment: CDR1 MNHNS and CDR2 SASEGT. CDR3 sequence reads: CASTSGREALYGYTF. The DNA of the CDR3 is TGTGCCAGCACCTCAGGGCGGGAAGCCCTCTATGGCTACACCTTC.